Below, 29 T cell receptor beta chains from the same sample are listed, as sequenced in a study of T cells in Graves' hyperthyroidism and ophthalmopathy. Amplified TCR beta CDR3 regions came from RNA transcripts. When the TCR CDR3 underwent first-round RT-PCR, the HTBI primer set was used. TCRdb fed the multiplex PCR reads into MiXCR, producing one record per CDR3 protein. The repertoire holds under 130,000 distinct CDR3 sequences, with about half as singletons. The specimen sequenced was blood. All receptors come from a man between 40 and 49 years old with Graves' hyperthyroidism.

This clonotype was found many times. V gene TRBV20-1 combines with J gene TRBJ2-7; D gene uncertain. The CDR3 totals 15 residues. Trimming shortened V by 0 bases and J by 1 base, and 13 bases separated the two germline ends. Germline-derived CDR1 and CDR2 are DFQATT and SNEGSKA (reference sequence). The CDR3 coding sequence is TGCAGTGCTAGAGATGCCGAGACACTGTCCTACGAGCAGTACTTC. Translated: CSARDAETLSYEQYF.

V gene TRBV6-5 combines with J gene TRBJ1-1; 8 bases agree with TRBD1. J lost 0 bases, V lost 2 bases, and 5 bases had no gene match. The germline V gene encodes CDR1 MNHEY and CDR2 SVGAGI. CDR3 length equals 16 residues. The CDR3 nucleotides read TGTGCCAGCAGTTACCGGCCGACAGGGGTGAACACTGAAGCTTTCTTT. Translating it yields CASSYRPTGVNTEAFF.

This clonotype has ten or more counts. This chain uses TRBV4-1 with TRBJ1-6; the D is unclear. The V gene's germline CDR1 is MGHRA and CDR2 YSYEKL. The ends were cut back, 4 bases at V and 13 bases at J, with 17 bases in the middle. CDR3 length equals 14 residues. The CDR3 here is CASSRLPEEHPLHF. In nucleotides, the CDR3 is TGCGCCAGCAGCCGCCTGCCCGAGGAACACCCCCTCCACTTT.

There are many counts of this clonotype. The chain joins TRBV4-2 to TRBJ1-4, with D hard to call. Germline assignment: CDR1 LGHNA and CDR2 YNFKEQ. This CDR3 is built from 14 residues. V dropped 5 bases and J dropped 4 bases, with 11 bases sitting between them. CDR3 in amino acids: CASSFSDGNEKLFF. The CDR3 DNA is TGTGCCAGCAGCTTTTCGGACGGTAATGAAAAACTGTTTTTT.

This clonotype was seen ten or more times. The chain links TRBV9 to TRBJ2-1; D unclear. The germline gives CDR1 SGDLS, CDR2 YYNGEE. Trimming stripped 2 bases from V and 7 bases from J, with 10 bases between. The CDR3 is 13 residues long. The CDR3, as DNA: TGTGCCAGCAGCGTTTTTAGTGGAAATGAGCAGTTCTTC. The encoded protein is CASSVFSGNEQFF. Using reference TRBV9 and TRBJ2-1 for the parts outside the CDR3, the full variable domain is DSGVTQTPKHLITATGQRVTLRCSPRSGDLSVYWYQQSLDQGLQFLIQYYNGEERAKGNILERFSAQQFPDLHSELNLSSLELGDSALYFCASSVFSGNEQFFGPGTRLTVL.

The CDR3 here is CASSFGSAVITDTQYF. The CDR3 DNA reads as TGTGCCAGCAGCTTTGGTTCGGCGGTAATCACAGATACGCAGTATTTT. The chain has TRBV11-2 and TRBJ2-3; unclear D gene. Between the trimmed V and J ends, which lost 3 bases and 2 bases, there was a span of 15 bases. Germline V gene data show CDR1 as SGHAT and CDR2 as FQNNGV. This CDR3 has 16 residues.

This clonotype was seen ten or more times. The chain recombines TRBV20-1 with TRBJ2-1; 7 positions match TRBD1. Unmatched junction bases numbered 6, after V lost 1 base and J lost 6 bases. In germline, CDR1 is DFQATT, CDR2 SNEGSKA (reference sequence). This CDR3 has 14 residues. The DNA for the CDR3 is TGCAGTGCTAGAGGGACAGGTCTCGGCAATGAGCAGTTCTTC. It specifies CSARGTGLGNEQFF.

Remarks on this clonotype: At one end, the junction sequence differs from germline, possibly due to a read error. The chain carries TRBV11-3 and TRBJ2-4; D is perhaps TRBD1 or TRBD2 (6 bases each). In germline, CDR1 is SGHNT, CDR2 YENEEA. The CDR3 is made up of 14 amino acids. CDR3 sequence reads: CASEAGEAKNMQYF. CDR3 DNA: TGTGCCAGCGAAGCAGGGGAGGCCAAAAACATGCAGTACTTC.

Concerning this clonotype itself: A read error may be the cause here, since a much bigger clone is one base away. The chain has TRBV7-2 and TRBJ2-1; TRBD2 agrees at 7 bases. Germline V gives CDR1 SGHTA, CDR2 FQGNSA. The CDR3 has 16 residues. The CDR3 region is CASSQGDRGEYNEQFF. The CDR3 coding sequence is TGCGCCAGCAGCCAAGGAGATCGGGGGGAGTACAATGAGCAGTTCTTC.

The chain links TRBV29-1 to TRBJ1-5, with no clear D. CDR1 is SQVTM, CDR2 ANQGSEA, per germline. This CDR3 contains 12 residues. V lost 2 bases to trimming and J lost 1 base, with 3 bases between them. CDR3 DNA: TGCAGCGTTGAAACCAGCAATCAGCCCCAGCATTTT. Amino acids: CSVETSNQPQHF.

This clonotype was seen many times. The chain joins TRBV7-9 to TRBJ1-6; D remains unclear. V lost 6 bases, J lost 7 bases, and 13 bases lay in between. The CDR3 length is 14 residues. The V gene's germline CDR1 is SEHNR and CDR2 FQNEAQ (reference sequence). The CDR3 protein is CASSWTPRNSPLHF. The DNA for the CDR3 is TGTGCCAGCAGTTGGACCCCAAGGAATTCACCCCTCCACTTT.

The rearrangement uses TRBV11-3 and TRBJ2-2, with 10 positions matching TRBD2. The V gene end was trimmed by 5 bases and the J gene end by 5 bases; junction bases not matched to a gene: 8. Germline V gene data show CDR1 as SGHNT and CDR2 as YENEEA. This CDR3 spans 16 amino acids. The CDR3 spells CASSQEVAGGTGELFF. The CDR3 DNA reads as TGTGCCAGCAGCCAAGAGGTAGCGGGGGGAACCGGGGAGCTGTTTTTT. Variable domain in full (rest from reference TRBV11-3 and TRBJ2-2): EAGVVQSPRYKIIEKKQPVAFWCNPISGHNTLYWYLQNLGQGPELLIRYENEEAVDDSQLPKDRFSAERLKGVDSTLKIQPAELGDSAVYLCASSQEVAGGTGELFFGEGSRLTVL.

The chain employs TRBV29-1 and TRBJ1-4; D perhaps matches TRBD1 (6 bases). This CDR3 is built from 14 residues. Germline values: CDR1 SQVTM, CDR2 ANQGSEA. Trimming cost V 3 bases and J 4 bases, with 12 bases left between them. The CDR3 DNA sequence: TGCAGCGTTGACCGGGACACTGTTAATGAAAAACTGTTTTTT. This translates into CSVDRDTVNEKLFF.

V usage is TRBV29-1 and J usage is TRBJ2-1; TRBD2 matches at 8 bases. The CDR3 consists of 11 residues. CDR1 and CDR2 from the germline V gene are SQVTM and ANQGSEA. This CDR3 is CGSSGRNEQFF. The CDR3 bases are TGCGGATCTAGCGGGCGCAATGAGCAGTTCTTC.

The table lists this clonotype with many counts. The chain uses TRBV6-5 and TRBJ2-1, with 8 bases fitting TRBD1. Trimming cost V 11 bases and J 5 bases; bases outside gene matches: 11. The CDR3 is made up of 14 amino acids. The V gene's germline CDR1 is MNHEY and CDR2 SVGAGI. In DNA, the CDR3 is TGTGCCTGCGCAGGGGGCGGAATGGACAATGAGCAGTTCTTC. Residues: CACAGGGMDNEQFF.

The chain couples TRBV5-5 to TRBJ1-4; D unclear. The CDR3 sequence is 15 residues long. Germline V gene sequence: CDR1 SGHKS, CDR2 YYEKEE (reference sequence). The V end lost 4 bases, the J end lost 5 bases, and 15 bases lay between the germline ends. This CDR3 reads CASSEDGSYNEKLFF. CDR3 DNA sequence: TGTGCCAGCAGCGAGGACGGTTCCTACAATGAAAAACTGTTTTTT.

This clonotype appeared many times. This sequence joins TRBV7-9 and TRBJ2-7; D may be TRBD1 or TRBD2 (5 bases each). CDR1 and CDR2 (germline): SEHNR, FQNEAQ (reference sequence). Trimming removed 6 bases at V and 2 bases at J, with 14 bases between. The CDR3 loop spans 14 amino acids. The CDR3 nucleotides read TGTGCCAGCAGTCGTGGGGACGGAACCTACGAGCAGTACTTC. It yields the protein CASSRGDGTYEQYF.

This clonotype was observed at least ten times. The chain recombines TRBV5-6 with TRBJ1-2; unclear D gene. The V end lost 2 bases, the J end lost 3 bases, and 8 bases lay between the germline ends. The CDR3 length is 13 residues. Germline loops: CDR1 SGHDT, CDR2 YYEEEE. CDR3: CASSFSEDYGYTF. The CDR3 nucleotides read TGTGCCAGCAGCTTTAGTGAGGACTATGGCTACACCTTC.

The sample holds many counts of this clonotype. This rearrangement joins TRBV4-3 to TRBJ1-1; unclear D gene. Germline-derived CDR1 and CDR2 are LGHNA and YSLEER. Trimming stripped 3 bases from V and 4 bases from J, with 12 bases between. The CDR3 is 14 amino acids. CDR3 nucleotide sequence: TGCGCCAGCAGCCACGAAGTAACTGGCACTGAAGCTTTCTTT. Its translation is CASSHEVTGTEAFF.

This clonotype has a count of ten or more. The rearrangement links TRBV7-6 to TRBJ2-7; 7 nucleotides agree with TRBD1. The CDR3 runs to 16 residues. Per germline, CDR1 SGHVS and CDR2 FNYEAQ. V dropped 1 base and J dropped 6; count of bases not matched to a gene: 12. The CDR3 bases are TGTGCCAGCAGCTTAGGGTTGGGGCAGACAGGGCTCGAGCAGTACTTC. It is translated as CASSLGLGQTGLEQYF.

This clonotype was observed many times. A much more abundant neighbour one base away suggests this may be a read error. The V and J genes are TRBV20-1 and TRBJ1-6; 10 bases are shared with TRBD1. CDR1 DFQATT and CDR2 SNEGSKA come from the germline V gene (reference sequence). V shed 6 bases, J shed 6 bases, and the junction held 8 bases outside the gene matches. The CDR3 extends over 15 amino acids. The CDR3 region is CSAPGQGLPNSPLHF. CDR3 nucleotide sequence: TGCAGTGCCCCGGGACAGGGGTTGCCTAATTCACCCCTCCACTTT.

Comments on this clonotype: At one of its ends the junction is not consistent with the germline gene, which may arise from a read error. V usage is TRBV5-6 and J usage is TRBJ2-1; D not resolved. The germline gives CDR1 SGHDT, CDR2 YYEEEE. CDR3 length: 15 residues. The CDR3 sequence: CAGSLVGGSYKEQFF. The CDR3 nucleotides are TGTGCCGGCAGCTTGGTTGGCGGAAGCTACAAGGAGCAGTTCTTC.

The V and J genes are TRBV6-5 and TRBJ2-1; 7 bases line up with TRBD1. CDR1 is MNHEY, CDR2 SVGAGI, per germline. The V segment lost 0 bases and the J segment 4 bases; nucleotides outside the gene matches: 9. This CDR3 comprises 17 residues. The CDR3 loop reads CASSYSKGAHPYNEQFF. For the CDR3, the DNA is TGTGCCAGCAGTTACTCGAAGGGGGCTCATCCGTACAATGAGCAGTTCTTC.

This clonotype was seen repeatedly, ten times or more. The CDR3 protein is CASSEIRDFATNEKLFF. CDR3 nucleotide sequence: TGCGCCAGCAGTGAGATACGGGATTTTGCAACTAATGAAAAACTGTTTTTT. The chain has TRBV10-1 and TRBJ1-4, with no clear D. Per germline, CDR1 WNHNN and CDR2 SYGVQD (reference sequence). Trimming took 2 bases from V and 0 from J, leaving 13 bases between them. The CDR3 spans 17 residues.

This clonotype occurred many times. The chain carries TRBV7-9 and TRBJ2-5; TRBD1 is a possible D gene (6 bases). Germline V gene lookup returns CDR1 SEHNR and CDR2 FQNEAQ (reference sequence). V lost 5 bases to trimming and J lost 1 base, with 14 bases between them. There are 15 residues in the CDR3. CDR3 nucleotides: TGTGCCAGCAGCCGAACCGGGACACCCCAAGAGACCCAGTACTTC. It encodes CASSRTGTPQETQYF.

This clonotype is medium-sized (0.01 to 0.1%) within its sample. The chain's CDR3 is CASSEETHNEQFF. The CDR3 nucleotides are TGTGCCAGCAGTGAAGAGACTCACAATGAGCAGTTCTTC. This chain links TRBV2 with TRBJ2-1; D is unclear. Germline loops: CDR1 SNHLY, CDR2 FYNNEI. V was cut by 1 base and J by 5 bases, with 6 bases left in between. This CDR3 spans 13 amino acids.

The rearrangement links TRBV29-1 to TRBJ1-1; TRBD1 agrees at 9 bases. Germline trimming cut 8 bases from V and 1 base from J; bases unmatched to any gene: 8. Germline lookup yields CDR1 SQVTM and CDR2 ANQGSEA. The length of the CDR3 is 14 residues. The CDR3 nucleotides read TGCAGCTATGAAGGGGACAGGGAGAACACTGAAGCTTTCTTT. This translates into CSYEGDRENTEAFF.

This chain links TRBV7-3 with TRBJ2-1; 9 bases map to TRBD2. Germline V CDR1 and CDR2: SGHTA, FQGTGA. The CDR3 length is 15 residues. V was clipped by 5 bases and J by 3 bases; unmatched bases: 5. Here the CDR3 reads CASSVRSGSYNEQFF. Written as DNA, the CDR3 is TGTGCCAGCAGCGTACGTAGCGGGAGCTACAATGAGCAGTTCTTC. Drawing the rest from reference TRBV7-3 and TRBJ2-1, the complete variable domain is GAGVSQTPSNKVTEKGKYVELRCDPISGHTALYWYRQSLGQGPEFLIYFQGTGAADDSGLPNDRFFAVRPEGSVSTLKIQRTERGDSAVYLCASSVRSGSYNEQFFGPGTRLTVL.

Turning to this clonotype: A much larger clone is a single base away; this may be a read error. The CDR3 region has the DNA TGTACCACCAGTGATTGGACAGGGAAATTAGGTGATGAGCGGTTCTTC. Protein: CTTSDWTGKLGDERFF. J is TRBJ2-1 and V is TRBV24-1, with 8 nucleotides matching TRBD1. Germline values: CDR1 KGHDR, CDR2 SFDVKD. The CDR3 runs to 16 residues.